The 25 T cell receptor beta chains below all came from one sample that was sequenced in a study of Graves' ophthalmopathy and Graves' hyperthyroidism. As the template, RNA transcripts were used to amplify TCR beta CDR3 regions. Scientists carried out first-round RT-PCR using HTBI primers and then a second-round multiplex PCR. TCRdb processed the multiplex PCR reads anew with MiXCR; each CDR3 protein has one entry. The sample includes about 160,000 distinct CDR3 sequences, 37% of them seen just once. The sample comprised peripheral blood. These receptors originate from a woman aged 35 to 49 with Graves' ophthalmopathy.

This clonotype was seen at least ten times. CDR3 protein: CASTPGQRTSYEQYF. In nucleotides, the CDR3 is TGTGCCAGCACCCCGGGACAGAGAACTTCCTACGAGCAGTACTTC. The V and J genes are TRBV6-1 and TRBJ2-7, with 7 bases matching TRBD1. V lost 7 bases and J lost 1; bases outside the gene matches: 10. The CDR3 loop spans 15 amino acids. Germline loops: CDR1 MNHNS, CDR2 SASEGT.

This clonotype occurred many times. The rearrangement joins TRBV6-2 or TRBV6-3 to TRBJ2-7; 7 positions match TRBD1. Germline trimming cut 7 bases from V and 7 bases from J; bases unmatched to any gene: 7. The CDR3 has 12 amino acids. Germline-derived CDR1 and CDR2 are MNHEY and SVGEGT. This chain's CDR3 is CASMAYRGEQYF. The CDR3 DNA reads as TGTGCCAGCATGGCTTACAGGGGAGAGCAGTACTTC.

In its sample, this clonotype was seen many times. V and J are TRBV5-1 and TRBJ2-7, with a weak D call TRBD1 (6 bases). V was trimmed by 6 bases and J by 5 bases, leaving 18 bases between them. The CDR3 runs to 14 residues. Germline lookup yields CDR1 SGHRS and CDR2 YFSETQ. The CDR3 DNA is TGCGCCAGCACCCCCATTCCGGGACAAAACGAGCAGTACTTC. The encoded protein is CASTPIPGQNEQYF.

Ten or more counts support this clonotype. V gene TRBV6-1 combines with J gene TRBJ1-5, with unresolved D. In germline, CDR1 is MNHNS, CDR2 SASEGT. The CDR3 is 13 amino acids. Trimming took off 6 bases at V and 2 bases at J, with 8 bases between the two ends. CDR3 nucleotide sequence: TGTGCCAGCAGAGACTTACGCAATCAGCCCCAGCATTTT. Protein sequence: CASRDLRNQPQHF.

This clonotype came up many times. V gene TRBV30 combines with J gene TRBJ1-1, with D perhaps matching TRBD1 (5 bases). CDR3 size: 13 residues. Germline CDR1 is GTSNPN and CDR2 is SVGIG (reference sequence). Between the trimmed V and J ends, which lost 2 bases and 4 bases, there was a span of 11 bases. The CDR3 reads CAWSTTGGTEAFF. DNA for the CDR3: TGTGCCTGGAGTACGACGGGGGGCACTGAAGCTTTCTTT.

This clonotype was detected many times. The V gene is TRBV12-3 or TRBV12-4, the J gene TRBJ2-3; D might be TRBD1 or TRBD2, each matching 5 bases. V was clipped by 3 bases and J by 0 bases, with 19 bases between them. CDR3 length: 18 amino acids. CDR3 DNA: TGTGCCAGCAGTTTTAACCGGGACGGGGAGCGTAGCACAGATACGCAGTATTTT. Translated: CASSFNRDGERSTDTQYF.

This clonotype was observed at least ten times. The junction and the germline gene differ at one end; a read error may be behind it. The genes are TRBV20-1 and TRBJ1-2; D may be TRBD1 (5 bases). The CDR3 loop spans 11 amino acids. The germline V gene has CDR1 DFQATT and CDR2 SNEGSKA (reference sequence). CDR3 in amino acids: CSARPGPLPLF. The CDR3 DNA is TGCAGTGCTAGACCAGGGCCGCTCCCCCTCTTC.

This clonotype has at least ten counts. For the CDR3, the DNA is TGTGCCACCAGCGGCGCGTCTTTGGAGCAGTACTTC. Its protein is CATSGASLEQYF. The V gene is TRBV15, the J gene TRBJ2-7, with D hard to call. The V and J ends lost 5 bases and 7 bases respectively, with 12 bases between them. The CDR3 loop spans 12 amino acids. CDR1 and CDR2 from the germline V gene are LNHNV and YYDKDF (reference sequence). Variable domain in full (rest from reference TRBV15 and TRBJ2-7): DAMVIQNPRYQVTQFGKPVTLSCSQTLNHNVMYWYQQKSSQAPKLLFHYYDKDFNNEADTPDNFQSRRPNTSFCFLDIRSPGLGDTAMYLCATSGASLEQYFGPGTRLTVT.

There are many counts of this clonotype. This rearrangement joins TRBV27 to TRBJ2-7; 7 bases fit TRBD1. V gave up 7 bases and J gave up 1 base; unmatched junction bases: 13. Germline CDR1 and CDR2: MNHEY and SMNVEV (reference sequence). CDR3 size: 16 residues. The CDR3 protein is CASKGAAGELSYEQYF. CDR3 coding DNA: TGTGCCAGCAAGGGGGCAGCCGGAGAGCTTTCCTACGAGCAGTACTTC.

V is TRBV29-1 and J is TRBJ2-5; 12 nucleotides agree with TRBD1. CDR3 length equals 13 residues. Germline V gene sequence: CDR1 SQVTM, CDR2 ANQGSEA. V trimming: 7 bases; J trimming: 5 bases; junction bases outside the gene matches: 5. CDR3 loop: CSGGQGASETQYF. The CDR3 nucleotides read TGCAGCGGGGGACAGGGGGCTTCCGAGACCCAGTACTTC.

V is TRBV20-1 and J is TRBJ1-1; no clear D gene. Per the germline V gene, CDR1 is DFQATT and CDR2 is SNEGSKA (reference sequence). This CDR3 contains 14 residues. The V end lost 3 bases, the J end lost 5 bases, and 16 bases lay between the germline ends. The CDR3 loop reads CSASSGREGTEAFF. The CDR3 DNA reads TGCAGTGCTAGTAGTGGCAGAGAGGGAACTGAAGCTTTCTTT.

This clonotype was observed many times. The rearrangement uses TRBV14 and TRBJ2-7; D gene unclear. The CDR3 totals 14 residues. The ends were cut back, 0 bases at V and 0 bases at J, with 6 bases in the middle. CDR1 SGHDN and CDR2 FVKESK come from the germline V gene. CDR3 DNA: TGTGCCAGCAGCCAAGACAGGAACTCCTACGAGCAGTACTTC. Residues: CASSQDRNSYEQYF.

The J gene is TRBJ1-1, the V gene TRBV7-2; no clear D. V gave up 5 bases and J gave up 1 base, with 8 bases separating them. The CDR3 loop spans 13 amino acids. Germline V gene sequence: CDR1 SGHTA, CDR2 FQGNSA. The CDR3 reads CASSTVPNTEAFF. CDR3 coding DNA: TGTGCCAGCAGCACCGTCCCGAACACTGAAGCTTTCTTT.

V is TRBV7-3 and J is TRBJ1-3; D might be TRBD1 (5 bases). The germline V gene encodes CDR1 SGHTA and CDR2 FQGTGA. The CDR3 contains 18 residues. V lost 1 base and J lost 0, with 16 bases in between. The chain's CDR3 is CASSLRARGPLSGNTIYF. The CDR3 bases are TGTGCCAGCAGCTTAAGGGCGAGGGGCCCCCTCTCTGGAAACACCATATATTTT.

In this sample, this clonotype turned up many times. This chain links TRBV28 with TRBJ1-5, with a tentative D call TRBD1 (5 bases). CDR1 and CDR2 (germline): MDHEN, SYDVKM. The CDR3 is made up of 15 amino acids. The V end lost 5 bases, the J end lost 0 bases, and 11 bases lay between the germline ends. The CDR3, as DNA: TGTGCCAGCAGTCCGAGGGGATATAGCAATCAGCCCCAGCATTTT. As protein: CASSPRGYSNQPQHF.

The chain combines TRBV27 with TRBJ2-7; no firm D call. V lost 6 bases and J lost 1, with 10 bases in between. The CDR3 is made up of 13 amino acids. Germline CDR1 is MNHEY and CDR2 is SMNVEV (reference sequence). CDR3 protein: CASSVGPSYEQYF. The CDR3 DNA follows: TGTGCCAGCAGCGTAGGGCCGTCCTACGAGCAGTACTTC.

The V call is TRBV30, the J call TRBJ1-6; D remains ambiguous. The CDR3 covers 11 residues. Per the germline V gene, CDR1 is GTSNPN and CDR2 is SVGIG (reference sequence). V dropped 3 bases and J dropped 7 bases, with 4 bases sitting between them. The CDR3 sequence: CAWSQNSPLHF. DNA for the CDR3: TGTGCCTGGAGCCAAAATTCACCCCTCCACTTT.

This clonotype showed up many times. The V and J genes are TRBV28 and TRBJ2-7, with D unresolved. This CDR3 has 12 amino acids. Trimming left V 6 bases short and J 4 bases short, with 10 bases between. CDR1 MDHEN and CDR2 SYDVKM come from the germline V gene. The CDR3 protein is CASSAAPYEQYF. In DNA, the CDR3 is TGTGCCAGCAGCGCTGCCCCTTACGAGCAGTACTTC.

This clonotype has at least ten counts. The V call is TRBV6-1, the J call TRBJ2-2, with 7 bases aligning to TRBD1. This CDR3 has 13 residues. The germline CDR1 and CDR2 sequences are MNHNS and SASEGT. The trim removed 11 bases at V and 0 bases at J, leaving 3 bases unmatched. DNA for the CDR3: TGTGCCGGCGACAGGGCGAACACCGGGGAGCTGTTTTTT. Protein: CAGDRANTGELFF.

This clonotype has more than one count but fewer than ten. For the CDR3, the DNA is TGTGCCAGCAGTTTAAGGGGGAGGGATTACGAGCAGTACTTC. Translating gives CASSLRGRDYEQYF. The J gene is TRBJ2-7, the V gene TRBV28, with TRBD2 as a possible D gene (7 bases). CDR1 and CDR2 (germline): MDHEN, SYDVKM. V was shortened by 2 bases and J by 4 bases, with 12 bases between the two germline ends. This CDR3 is 14 amino acids long.

The rearrangement uses TRBV6-5 and TRBJ1-1; a possible D gene is TRBD1 (6 bases). Trimming removed 2 bases at V and 6 bases at J, with 13 bases between. The CDR3 is 14 amino acids. Germline V gene sequence: CDR1 MNHEY, CDR2 SVGAGI. Here the CDR3 reads CASSYPMDSPEAFF. The CDR3 region has the DNA TGTGCCAGCAGTTACCCTATGGACAGCCCTGAAGCTTTCTTT.

This clonotype was counted ten times or more. The chain joins TRBV12-3 or TRBV12-4 to TRBJ2-7; 9 nucleotides align to TRBD1. V lost 3 bases and J lost 4; bases outside the gene matches: 7. This CDR3 has 15 amino acids. In DNA form, the CDR3 reads TGTGCCAGCAGTTTTAAGGGACAGGGTTATTACGAGCAGTACTTC. Translating it yields CASSFKGQGYYEQYF.

The count of this clonotype is one. V gene TRBV28 combines with J gene TRBJ1-1, with 8 bases lining up with TRBD1. The V and J ends lost 8 bases and 2 bases, in that order; junction bases with no gene match: 19. This CDR3 region has 18 residues. Germline V gene data show CDR1 as MDHEN and CDR2 as SYDVKM. The CDR3 is CASAGQGTGGFRNTEAFF. The CDR3 DNA follows: TGTGCCAGCGCGGGTCAGGGGACAGGTGGTTTCCGTAACACTGAAGCTTTCTTT.

The V call is TRBV28, the J call TRBJ1-5, with 10 bases aligning to TRBD1. V shed 5 bases and J 7 bases; nucleotides not matched to a gene: 11. Germline-derived CDR1 and CDR2 are MDHEN and SYDVKM. The CDR3 is made up of 16 amino acids. DNA of the CDR3: TGTGCCAGCAGTCCTCATATCGGACAGGGGGACCAGCCCCAGCATTTT. Protein product: CASSPHIGQGDQPQHF.

This clonotype was counted ten times or more. The V and J genes are TRBV12-3 or TRBV12-4 and TRBJ1-1; possible D gene TRBD1, 6 bases. The CDR3 sequence is 15 residues long. Trimming stripped 5 bases from V and 7 bases from J, with 20 bases between. CDR3 nucleotides: TGTGCCAGCAGTCTCACCCCAGGGGTTACGTTTGAAGCTTTCTTT. Its translation: CASSLTPGVTFEAFF.